This T cell receptor beta chain was recovered during a study of blood T cell repertoires in COVID-19. Trimming stripped 6 bases from V and 4 bases from J, with 20 bases between. Germline CDR1 KGHSH, CDR2 LQKENI. This CDR3 is 16 amino acids long. Clones were sequenced by immunoSEQ multiplex PCR, and TCRdb holds only the in-frame ones, with some missing. In the table there are about 300,000 clones, around 90% of which are singletons. The chain links TRBV18 to TRBJ2-3, with D possibly being TRBD1 (6 bases). The receptor comes from a man younger than 30 with active or convalescent COVID-19. The sequenced sample consisted of peripheral blood. The CDR3, as DNA: TGTGCCAGCTCCCGGGACATTACGGGTGGGCCAGATACGCAGTATTTT. It translates to CASSRDITGGPDTQYF.